Following are 17 T cell receptor beta chains from one sample sequenced in a study of blood T cells in healthy people across ages. Primers used in a second PCR of roughly 6 to 11 cycles were a sample-barcoded 5' primer and a J-beta primer mix. TCRdb used MiXCR to reprocess the 5' RACE reads, holding one entry per CDR3 protein. The table lists 760,000 or so distinct CDR3 sequences, 25% of them singletons. This same sample was also part of a study on T cells of mothers and their children.

Sequenced input: blood. The source is a boy aged 5-17 years in good health.

The chain is built from TRBV11-1 and TRBJ2-3; TRBD2 aligns across 7 bases. CDR1 and CDR2 from the germline V gene are SGHAT and FQDESV (reference sequence). The CDR3 is made up of 16 amino acids. V shed 5 bases and J 3 bases; nucleotides not matched to a gene: 11. The DNA for the CDR3 is TGTGCCAGCAGCCCCTGGTCCGGGAGGCCTACAGATACGCAGTATTTT. As protein: CASSPWSGRPTDTQYF.

This rearrangement joins TRBV7-9 to TRBJ2-4; TRBD1 matches 9 bases. The CDR3 is 17 amino acids. V lost 4 bases, J lost 5 bases, and 12 bases stayed unmatched. The germline V gene encodes CDR1 SEHNR and CDR2 FQNEAQ (reference sequence). In nucleotides, the CDR3 is TGTGCCAGCAGCTCCACGGCCCTACAGGGGGCTCAAAACATTCAGTACTTC. It is translated as CASSSTALQGAQNIQYF.

This clonotype was seen more than once but under ten times. V gene TRBV7-2 combines with J gene TRBJ2-1; 11 bases agree with TRBD2. The CDR3 totals 16 residues. V was clipped by 2 bases and J by 10 bases; unmatched bases: 10. The V gene's germline CDR1 is SGHTA and CDR2 FQGNSA. The DNA of the CDR3 is TGTGCCAGCAGCTTAAAAACTAGCGGGAGTTCAGGGGAGCAGTTCTTC. Translation gives CASSLKTSGSSGEQFF. Variable domain in full (rest from reference TRBV7-2 and TRBJ2-1): GAGVSQSPSNKVTEKGKDVELRCDPISGHTALYWYRQSLGQGLEFLIYFQGNSAPDKSGLPSDRFSAERTGGSVSTLTIQRTQQEDSAVYLCASSLKTSGSSGEQFFGPGTRLTVL.

This clonotype was seen only a few times. The gene calls are TRBV6-5 and TRBJ2-5, with 7 bases identical to TRBD2. Losses at the gene ends were 6 bases for V and 2 bases for J; bases not matched to a gene: 9. The CDR3 runs to 15 residues. Germline V gene lookup returns CDR1 MNHEY and CDR2 SVGAGI. The CDR3 protein is CASRWGGGLQETQYF. The CDR3 DNA reads TGTGCCAGCAGATGGGGGGGTGGCCTGCAAGAGACCCAGTACTTC.

The chain has TRBV29-1 and TRBJ2-7; 9 nucleotides align to TRBD2. This CDR3 has 13 amino acids. The J segment lost 3 bases and the V segment lost 6 bases, leaving 6 bases of the junction unmatched. CDR1 and CDR2 from the germline V gene are SQVTM and ANQGSEA. For the CDR3, the DNA is TGCAGCGTGGAACTAGCGGGCCTCTACGAGCAGTACTTC. Encoded protein: CSVELAGLYEQYF.

This clonotype appeared a few times. CDR3 protein: CASSYSTGQGPGTEAFF. In nucleotides, the CDR3 is TGTGCCAGCAGTTACTCGACAGGACAGGGCCCGGGCACTGAAGCTTTCTTT. The chain carries TRBV6-2 or TRBV6-3 and TRBJ1-1, with 8 nucleotides matching TRBD1. V trimming: 0 bases; J trimming: 4 bases; junction bases outside the gene matches: 10. The CDR3 has 17 residues. Germline V lookup: CDR1 MNHEY, CDR2 SVGEGT.

CDR3 nucleotides: TGCGCCAGCAGCCCCGGGACAGGGGATGTCCAGCCCCAGCATTTT. Encoded protein: CASSPGTGDVQPQHF. The chain uses TRBV5-1 and TRBJ1-5; 10 positions match TRBD1. V lost 4 bases and J lost 7; bases outside the gene matches: 8. Per germline, CDR1 SGHRS and CDR2 YFSETQ. The CDR3 runs 15 residues.

This clonotype has only a few counts. The junction does not match germline at one end; this may be a read error. The chain uses TRBV12-3 or TRBV12-4 and TRBJ1-5, with D hard to call. The CDR3 has 13 residues. This CDR3 is CAIADGYNQSQHF. As DNA, the CDR3 is TGTGCCATCGCGGACGGGTATAATCAGTCCCAGCATTTT.

This clonotype was counted between two and nine times. The chain uses TRBV7-9 and TRBJ2-7; D is possibly TRBD2 (6 bases). The CDR3 has 13 residues. Per the germline V gene, CDR1 is SEHNR and CDR2 is FQNEAQ (reference sequence). Trimming left V 2 bases short and J 6 bases short, with 11 bases between. The CDR3 loop reads CASSLTGEAEQYF. The CDR3 bases are TGTGCCAGCAGCTTAACGGGGGAGGCCGAGCAGTACTTC.

The genes are TRBV6-5 and TRBJ2-1; D gene unclear. Trimming took off 4 bases at V and 10 bases at J, with 8 bases between the two ends. The length of the CDR3 is 11 residues. The germline V gene has CDR1 MNHEY and CDR2 SVGAGI. CDR3 in DNA: TGTGCCAGCAGTTCCAAGACCGAGCAGTTCTTC. Translated: CASSSKTEQFF.

This clonotype occurred a few times. The chain carries TRBV6-5 and TRBJ2-7, with D hard to call. The CDR3 totals 12 residues. V lost 6 bases and J 5 bases, leaving 11 bases between the germline ends. The germline CDR1 and CDR2 sequences are MNHEY and SVGAGI. DNA of the CDR3: TGTGCCAGCAGCCCTCCGACCCACGAGCAGTACTTC. This translates into CASSPPTHEQYF.

This sequence joins TRBV6-5 and TRBJ1-1; D unclear. The V gene lost 2 bases and the J gene lost 4 bases, with 8 bases spanning the gap. Germline lookup yields CDR1 MNHEY and CDR2 SVGAGI. The CDR3 consists of 13 residues. The CDR3 region has the DNA TGTGCCAGCAGTTACATTTTGGGCACTGAAGCTTTCTTT. This codes for CASSYILGTEAFF.

The genes are TRBV6-1 and TRBJ2-1, with unresolved D. The J call may be faulty, since TRBJ2-7 better matches the DNA end. The CDR3 is 13 amino acids. Germline V gene lookup returns CDR1 MNHNS and CDR2 SASEGT. The DNA of the CDR3 is TGTGCCAGCAGTGACTGGGGATCCTACGAGCAGTACTTC. It is translated as CASSDWGSYEQYF.

The rearrangement links TRBV29-1 to TRBJ2-3; a weak D match, TRBD1 (5 bases). Germline CDR1 reads SQVTM; CDR2 reads ANQGSEA. This CDR3 contains 15 residues. V gave up 5 bases and J gave up 0 bases, with 15 bases separating them. CDR3 in amino acids: CSVILTETSTDTQYF. The CDR3, as DNA: TGCAGCGTTATCCTGACAGAGACTAGCACAGATACGCAGTATTTT.

This clonotype appeared a few times. The chain joins TRBV10-3 to TRBJ2-2; perhaps TRBD1 as D (6 bases). The CDR3 contains 13 residues. Trimming shortened V by 9 bases and J by 2 bases, and 10 bases separated the two germline ends. The V gene's germline CDR1 is ENHRY and CDR2 SYGVKD. Here the CDR3 DNA reads TGTGCCATTATGACAGGAAACACCGGGGAGCTGTTTTTT. Translating gives CAIMTGNTGELFF.

V usage is TRBV12-3 or TRBV12-4 and J usage is TRBJ2-7; weak D call: TRBD2 (5 bases). Trimming left V 4 bases short and J 3 bases short, with 16 bases between. The CDR3 is 15 residues long. CDR3 sequence: CASSSPGMRIYEQYF. The CDR3 nucleotides read TGTGCCAGCAGTTCCCCCGGGATGAGAATCTACGAGCAGTACTTC.

The chain couples TRBV2 to TRBJ2-5; D remains ambiguous. The CDR3 has 12 amino acids. Germline V CDR1 and CDR2: SNHLY, FYNNEI. Trimming took off 4 bases at V and 5 bases at J, with 8 bases between the two ends. DNA for the CDR3: TGTGCCAGCAGTGTTAATTCGGAGACCCAGTACTTC. Protein product: CASSVNSETQYF.